These 29 T cell receptor beta chains originate from one sample sequenced in a study of blood T cell repertoires in COVID-19. The repertoire was sequenced with immunoSEQ multiplex PCR; TCRdb's copy has only in-frame clones and lacks some. This table has roughly 320,000 clones, over 75% appearing once. Sequencing was carried out using PBMCs or T cells enriched from blood (not recorded which). All receptors come from a man between 25 and 39 years old who had recovered from COVID-19.

The CDR3 bases are TGTGCCAGCAGCCCATCGGGCAGGGGCCACCATTCACCCCTCCACTTT. This encodes CASSPSGRGHHSPLHF. The chain has TRBV11-2 and TRBJ1-6; a weak D match, TRBD1 (6 bases). V gave up 5 bases and J gave up 8 bases, with 19 bases separating them. Germline-derived CDR1 and CDR2 are SGHAT and FQNNGV. The CDR3 length is 16 residues.

The chain has TRBV5-1 and TRBJ2-5; no firm D call. The CDR3 spans 13 residues. V was clipped by 1 base and J by 5 bases, with 9 bases between them. Germline loops: CDR1 SGHRS, CDR2 YFSETQ. The CDR3 region is CASSLSLPETQYF. The CDR3 bases are TGCGCCAGCAGCTTGAGCCTTCCGGAGACCCAGTACTTC. The entire variable domain, with the rest obtained from reference TRBV5-1 and TRBJ2-5, is as follows: KAGVTQTPRYLIKTRGQQVTLSCSPISGHRSVSWYQQTPGQGLQFLFEYFSETQRNKGNFPGRFSGRQFSNSRSEMNVSTLELGDSALYLCASSLSLPETQYFGPGTRLLVL.

The DNA of the CDR3 is TGCGCCAGCAGCTGGGCCCCGGAGACTAACAATGAGCAGTTCTTC. It codes for CASSWAPETNNEQFF. V is TRBV5-1 and J is TRBJ2-1; a weak D match, TRBD2 (5 bases). Trimming pared 3 bases from V and 5 bases from J, leaving 15 bases between. This CDR3 has 15 amino acids. CDR1 and CDR2 (germline): SGHRS, YFSETQ.

This clone was observed a few times. The chain couples TRBV19 to TRBJ2-1; 8 nucleotides agree with TRBD2. Per germline, CDR1 LNHDA and CDR2 SQIVND (reference sequence). This CDR3 has 16 amino acids. The V gene end was trimmed by 1 base and the J gene end by 1 base; junction bases not matched to a gene: 3. CDR3 coding DNA: TGTGCCAGTAGTATAGTCCGGGGGGGGTCCTACAATGAGCAGTTCTTC. Amino acids: CASSIVRGGSYNEQFF.

The rearrangement uses TRBV9 and TRBJ2-5, with TRBD2 matching over 14 bases. The CDR3 totals 16 residues. Trimming at V came to 4 bases and at J to 5 bases, leaving 7 bases not matched to a gene. Germline assignment: CDR1 SGDLS and CDR2 YYNGEE. The CDR3 bases are TGTGCCAGCAGCAGGGGACTAGCGGGAGAAGGGGAGACCCAGTACTTC. It encodes CASSRGLAGEGETQYF.

This clone was counted a few times. The CDR3: CASSFEPTENTEAFF. The DNA of the CDR3 is TGTGCCAGCAGCTTTGAGCCGACAGAGAACACTGAAGCTTTCTTT. The V and J genes are TRBV7-2 and TRBJ1-1; possibly TRBD1 for D (5 bases). The CDR3 extends over 15 amino acids. The germline CDR1 and CDR2 sequences are SGHTA and FQGNSA. V shed 3 bases and J shed 1 base, with 12 bases lying between them.

This clone appeared a single time. The chain is built from TRBV20-1 and TRBJ1-2; D is perhaps TRBD1 (5 bases). Per the germline V gene, CDR1 is DFQATT and CDR2 is SNEGSKA (reference sequence). Trimming left V 3 bases short and J 4 bases short, with 12 bases between. The CDR3 contains 13 residues. In DNA, the CDR3 is TGCAGTGCTAGTGACGGGGGTCGCTATGGCTACACCTTC. Translating it yields CSASDGGRYGYTF.

The chain uses TRBV27 and TRBJ1-2; a possible D gene is TRBD1 (6 bases). The V gene lost 5 bases and the J gene lost 0 bases, with 19 bases spanning the gap. The CDR3 runs to 17 residues. In germline, CDR1 is MNHEY, CDR2 SMNVEV (reference sequence). The CDR3 coding sequence is TGTGCCAGCAGTAAACAACAGGGTGAAATAGCTAACTATGGCTACACCTTC. It codes for CASSKQQGEIANYGYTF.

The chain is built from TRBV28 and TRBJ2-1; D uncertain. This CDR3 has 13 amino acids. CDR1 and CDR2 (germline): MDHEN, SYDVKM. V lost 11 bases and J 2 bases, leaving 13 bases between the germline ends. CDR3 in amino acids: CAADPGTYNEQFF. CDR3 nucleotides: TGTGCCGCAGACCCGGGTACCTACAATGAGCAGTTCTTC.

The rearrangement joins TRBV10-1 to TRBJ2-3; 8 nucleotides line up with TRBD2. CDR3 length equals 14 residues. The V gene end was trimmed by 4 bases and the J gene end by 4 bases; junction bases not matched to a gene: 4. Germline loops: CDR1 WNHNN, CDR2 SYGVQD (reference sequence). DNA of the CDR3: TGCGCCAGCAGTGCGGGACTAGACTCAGATACGCAGTATTTT. This encodes CASSAGLDSDTQYF.

As DNA, the CDR3 is TGTGCCAGCAGCTTATATCCTGGAAACACCATATATTTT. Protein product: CASSLYPGNTIYF. This rearrangement joins TRBV5-4 to TRBJ1-3; D unresolved. Trimming removed 2 bases from V and 2 bases from J, with 5 bases in between. This CDR3 contains 13 residues. Germline V CDR1 and CDR2: SGHNT, YYREEE (reference sequence).

V and J are TRBV9 and TRBJ2-7; TRBD2 aligns across 7 bases. V shed 0 bases, J shed 2 bases, and the junction held 8 bases outside the gene matches. CDR3 length: 16 residues. Germline V CDR1 and CDR2: SGDLS, YYNGEE. The CDR3 is CASSVGGGGSTYEQYF. For the CDR3, the DNA is TGTGCCAGCAGCGTAGGGGGAGGCGGGAGTACCTACGAGCAGTACTTC. Full variable domain (rest looked up from reference TRBV9 and TRBJ2-7): DSGVTQTPKHLITATGQRVTLRCSPRSGDLSVYWYQQSLDQGLQFLIQYYNGEERAKGNILERFSAQQFPDLHSELNLSSLELGDSALYFCASSVGGGGSTYEQYFGPGTRLTVT.

CDR3 sequence: CASRDLAGGHETQYF. In nucleotides, the CDR3 is TGCGCCAGCAGGGACCTAGCGGGGGGGCATGAGACCCAGTACTTC. The chain links TRBV5-1 to TRBJ2-5, with 12 bases aligning to TRBD2. Germline V gene data show CDR1 as SGHRS and CDR2 as YFSETQ. V shed 5 bases and J 5 bases; nucleotides not matched to a gene: 7. CDR3 length: 15 amino acids.

The chain uses TRBV30 and TRBJ2-4; D not certain. CDR3 length: 13 amino acids. Germline loops: CDR1 GTSNPN, CDR2 SVGIG (reference sequence). The germline V and J ends were trimmed by 2 bases and 0 bases, with 5 bases remaining between them. CDR3 protein: CAWSRLAKNIQYF. The CDR3 region has the DNA TGTGCCTGGAGTCGACTAGCCAAAAACATTCAGTACTTC.

The genes are TRBV24-1 and TRBJ2-7; D unresolved. The CDR3 totals 14 residues. V gave up 0 bases and J gave up 6 bases, with 11 bases separating them. Germline V gene data show CDR1 as KGHDR and CDR2 as SFDVKD. CDR3 sequence (DNA): TGTGCCACCAGTGATTTGGACACCAACGGCGAGCAGTACTTC. It specifies CATSDLDTNGEQYF.

The chain carries TRBV5-4 and TRBJ2-2; 10 bases are shared with TRBD1. V dropped 7 bases and J dropped 5; count of bases not matched to a gene: 8. Germline CDR1 reads SGHNT; CDR2 reads YYREEE (reference sequence). The CDR3 consists of 15 residues. CDR3 sequence (DNA): TGTGCCAGCCGCAGGACAGGGGGAAATACCGGGGAGCTGTTTTTT. It is translated as CASRRTGGNTGELFF.

Here the CDR3 reads CASSPGTSPPYEQYF. CDR3 nucleotide sequence: TGTGCCAGCAGTCCAGGGACATCCCCGCCCTACGAGCAGTACTTC. The chain links TRBV27 to TRBJ2-7; D possibly corresponds to TRBD1 (6 bases). Germline V gene sequence: CDR1 MNHEY, CDR2 SMNVEV (reference sequence). Between the trimmed V and J ends, which lost 5 bases and 2 bases, there was a span of 16 bases. This CDR3 spans 15 amino acids.

This clone has only a few counts. This chain links TRBV19 with TRBJ1-4; TRBD1 is a possible D gene (5 bases). Between the trimmed V and J ends, which lost 5 bases and 6 bases, there was a span of 10 bases. The CDR3 spans 13 residues. The germline V gene encodes CDR1 LNHDA and CDR2 SQIVND (reference sequence). CDR3 residues: CASSRKGDEKLFF. The CDR3 bases are TGTGCCAGTAGTCGTAAAGGGGATGAAAAACTGTTTTTT.

The chain employs TRBV6-5 and TRBJ2-3; D gene uncertain. V lost 0 bases and J lost 3, with 7 bases in between. The length of the CDR3 is 14 residues. CDR1 is MNHEY, CDR2 SVGAGI, per germline. This CDR3 is CASSYSFPTDTQYF. CDR3 bases: TGTGCCAGCAGTTACTCGTTCCCGACAGATACGCAGTATTTT.

The rearrangement joins TRBV11-3 to TRBJ1-6; tentative D call: TRBD1 (6 bases). The V end lost 3 bases, the J end lost 14 bases, and 14 bases lay between the germline ends. Germline CDR1 SGHNT, CDR2 YENEEA. This CDR3 has 13 residues. CDR3 DNA: TGTGCCAGCAGCTTGGCTTCCGGGACATCCCTCCACTTT. Protein product: CASSLASGTSLHF.

This chain joins TRBV6-1 and TRBJ1-2, with a tentative D call TRBD1 (5 bases). Trimming shortened V by 3 bases and J by 0 bases, and 11 bases separated the two germline ends. The CDR3 is 15 residues long. CDR1 MNHNS and CDR2 SASEGT come from the germline V gene. In DNA form, the CDR3 reads TGTGCCAGCAGTGAGGCGGGACGAGCTAACTATGGCTACACCTTC. Its translation: CASSEAGRANYGYTF.

The chain is built from TRBV27 and TRBJ2-7, with 7 nucleotides matching TRBD1. Germline V gene data show CDR1 as MNHEY and CDR2 as SMNVEV (reference sequence). The CDR3 loop spans 15 amino acids. With V trimmed by 4 bases and J by 4 bases, 10 bases remained unmatched. In DNA, the CDR3 is TGTGCCAGCAGTTACCTAGGACAGGAAAGTTACGAGCAGTACTTC. Residues: CASSYLGQESYEQYF.

The chain employs TRBV19 and TRBJ2-7; 9 bases are a match to TRBD2. The CDR3 covers 15 residues. Germline values: CDR1 LNHDA, CDR2 SQIVND (reference sequence). The V segment lost 4 bases and the J segment 5 bases; nucleotides outside the gene matches: 9. The CDR3 DNA reads TGTGCCAGTAGTACAGGGACTAGCATATGGAACGAGCAGTACTTC. It specifies CASSTGTSIWNEQYF. Using reference TRBV19 and TRBJ2-7 for the parts outside the CDR3, the full variable domain is DGGITQSPKYLFRKEGQNVTLSCEQNLNHDAMYWYRQDPGQGLRLIYYSQIVNDFQKGDIAEGYSVSREKKESFPLTVTSAQKNPTAFYLCASSTGTSIWNEQYFGPGTRLTVT.

V gene TRBV5-1 combines with J gene TRBJ2-2, with a possible D match to TRBD2 (7 bases). This CDR3 contains 17 residues. V lost 4 bases and J lost 2, with 18 bases in between. CDR1 is SGHRS and CDR2 is YFSETQ in the germline V gene. The CDR3 coding sequence is TGCGCCAGCAGCCTCGTTGCATGGGGGGGCAACACCGGGGAGCTGTTTTTT. Encoded protein: CASSLVAWGGNTGELFF.

This clone has a handful of counts. J is TRBJ2-1 and V is TRBV5-6; 9 bases agree with TRBD1. CDR1 is SGHDT and CDR2 is YYEEEE in the germline V gene. This CDR3 spans 14 amino acids. V shed 4 bases, J shed 5 bases, and the junction held 4 bases outside the gene matches. The CDR3 DNA sequence: TGTGCCAGCAGCACGGGGACAGGGAACAATGAGCAGTTCTTC. Translating it yields CASSTGTGNNEQFF. Supplemented by reference TRBV5-6 and TRBJ2-1, the full variable domain reads DAGVTQSPTHLIKTRGQQVTLRCSPKSGHDTVSWYQQALGQGPQFIFQYYEEEERQRGNFPDRFSGHQFPNYSSELNVNALLLGDSALYLCASSTGTGNNEQFFGPGTRLTVL.

The chain couples TRBV4-2 to TRBJ2-5; D perhaps matches TRBD2 (6 bases). The germline CDR1 and CDR2 sequences are LGHNA and YNFKEQ. Trimming shortened V by 3 bases and J by 5 bases, and 25 bases separated the two germline ends. The CDR3 spans 18 residues. CDR3 residues: CASSQQPSSGGRLETQYF. CDR3 DNA sequence: TGTGCCAGCAGCCAGCAGCCGTCTTCAGGTGGGAGGTTGGAGACCCAGTACTTC.

This chain connects TRBV28 to TRBJ2-7; 7 bases map to TRBD1. The CDR3 sequence is 13 residues long. Looked up from germline, CDR1 is MDHEN and CDR2 is SYDVKM. The V and J ends lost 5 bases and 12 bases, in that order; junction bases with no gene match: 13. The CDR3 sequence: CASSPHSRDRVYF. The CDR3 DNA reads TGTGCCAGCAGTCCCCATTCCCGAGACAGGGTGTACTTC.

The rearrangement uses TRBV28 and TRBJ1-2; a possible D gene is TRBD1 (5 bases). Germline V gene lookup returns CDR1 MDHEN and CDR2 SYDVKM. The germline V and J ends were trimmed by 3 bases and 4 bases, with 12 bases remaining between them. The CDR3 loop spans 14 amino acids. For the CDR3, the DNA is TGTGCCAGCAGTTTTTTAGACAGAGGCTATGGCTACACCTTC. Protein: CASSFLDRGYGYTF.

This rearrangement joins TRBV19 to TRBJ1-6; tentatively, D is TRBD1 (6 bases). CDR1 and CDR2 (germline): LNHDA, SQIVND (reference sequence). The CDR3 has 16 amino acids. Trimming cost V 1 base and J 7 bases, with 14 bases left between them. CDR3: CASSIVPDRSNSPLHF. Written as DNA, the CDR3 is TGTGCCAGTAGTATAGTTCCCGACAGGAGCAATTCACCCCTCCACTTT.